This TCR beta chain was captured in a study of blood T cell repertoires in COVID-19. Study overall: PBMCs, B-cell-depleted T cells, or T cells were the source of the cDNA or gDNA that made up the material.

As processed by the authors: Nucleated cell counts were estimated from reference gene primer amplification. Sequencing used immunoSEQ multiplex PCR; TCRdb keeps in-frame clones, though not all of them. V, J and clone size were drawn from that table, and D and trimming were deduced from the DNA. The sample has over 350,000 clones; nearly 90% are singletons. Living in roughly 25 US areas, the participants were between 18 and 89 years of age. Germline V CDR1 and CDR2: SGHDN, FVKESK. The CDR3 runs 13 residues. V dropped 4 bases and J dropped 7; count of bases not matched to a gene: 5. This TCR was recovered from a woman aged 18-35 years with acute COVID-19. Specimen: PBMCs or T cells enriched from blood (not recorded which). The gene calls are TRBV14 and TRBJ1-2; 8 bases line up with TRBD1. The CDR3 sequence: CASSRAGGVGYTF. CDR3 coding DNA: TGTGCCAGCAGCCGTGCAGGGGGCGTTGGCTACACCTTC.